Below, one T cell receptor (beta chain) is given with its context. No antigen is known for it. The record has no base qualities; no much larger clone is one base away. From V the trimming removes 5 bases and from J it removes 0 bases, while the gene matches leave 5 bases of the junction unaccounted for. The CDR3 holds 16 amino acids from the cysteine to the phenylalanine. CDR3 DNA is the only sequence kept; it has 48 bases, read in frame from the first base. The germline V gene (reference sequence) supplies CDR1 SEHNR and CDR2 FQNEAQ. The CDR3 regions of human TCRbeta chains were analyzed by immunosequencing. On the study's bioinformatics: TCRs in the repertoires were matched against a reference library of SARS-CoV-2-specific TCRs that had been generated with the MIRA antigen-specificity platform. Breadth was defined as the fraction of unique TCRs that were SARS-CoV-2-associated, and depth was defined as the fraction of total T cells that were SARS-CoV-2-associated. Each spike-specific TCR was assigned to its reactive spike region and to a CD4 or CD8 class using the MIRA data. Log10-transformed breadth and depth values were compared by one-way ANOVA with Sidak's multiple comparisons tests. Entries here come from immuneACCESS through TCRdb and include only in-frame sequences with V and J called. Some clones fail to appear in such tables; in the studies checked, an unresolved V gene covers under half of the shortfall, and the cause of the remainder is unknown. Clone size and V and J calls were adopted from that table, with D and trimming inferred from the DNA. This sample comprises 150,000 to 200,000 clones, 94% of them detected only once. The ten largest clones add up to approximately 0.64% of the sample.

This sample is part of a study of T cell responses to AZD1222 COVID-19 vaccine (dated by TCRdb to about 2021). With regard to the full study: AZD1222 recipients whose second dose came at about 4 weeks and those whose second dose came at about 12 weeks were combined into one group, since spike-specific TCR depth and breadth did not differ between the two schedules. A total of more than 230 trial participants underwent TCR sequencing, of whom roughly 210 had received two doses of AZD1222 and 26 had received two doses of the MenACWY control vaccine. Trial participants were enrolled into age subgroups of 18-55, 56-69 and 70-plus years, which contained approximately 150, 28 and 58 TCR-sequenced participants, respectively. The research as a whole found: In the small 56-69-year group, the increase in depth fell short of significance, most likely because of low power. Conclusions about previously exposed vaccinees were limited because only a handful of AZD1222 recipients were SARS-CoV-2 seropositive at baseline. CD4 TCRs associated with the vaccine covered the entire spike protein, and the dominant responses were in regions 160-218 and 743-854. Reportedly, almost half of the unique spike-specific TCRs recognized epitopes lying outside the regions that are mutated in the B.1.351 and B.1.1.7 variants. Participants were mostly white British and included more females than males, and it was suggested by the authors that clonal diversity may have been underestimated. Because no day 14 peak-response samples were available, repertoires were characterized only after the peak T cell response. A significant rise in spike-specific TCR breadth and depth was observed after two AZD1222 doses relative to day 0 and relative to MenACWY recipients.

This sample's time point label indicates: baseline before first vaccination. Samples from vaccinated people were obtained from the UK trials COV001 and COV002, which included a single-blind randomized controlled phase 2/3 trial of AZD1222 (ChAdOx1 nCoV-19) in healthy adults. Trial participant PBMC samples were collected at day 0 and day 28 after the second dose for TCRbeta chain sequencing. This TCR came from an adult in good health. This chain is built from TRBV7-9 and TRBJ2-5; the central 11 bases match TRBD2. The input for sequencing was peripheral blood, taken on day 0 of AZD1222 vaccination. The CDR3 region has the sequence CASSVGTSGDQETQYF. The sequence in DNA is TGTGCCAGCAGCGTTGGGACTAGCGGTGACCAAGAGACCCAGTACTTC.